Below, one TCR beta chain is given with its context. At least ten counts were recorded for this clonotype. Its antigen is not yet known. No quality values exist for individual bases; no much larger clone is one base distant. Receptors were amplified or captured by RACE. Instrument on record: NextSeq 500. During library preparation, unique molecular identifiers were attached to individual cDNA molecules so that TCRs could be counted in a quantitative, reproducible way. Each blood RNA sample was used to sequence both TCR alpha and TCR beta chains. The study's own analysis went as follows. A median of about 100,000 TCRs per sample was observed, with a range of roughly 23,224 to 700,000. The Decombinator software suite was used to annotate the V, J and CDR3 of the TCR reads. To make PS versus PT1 abundance plots, every sample was subsampled to the same number of TCRs (28,000). TCRs were defined as expanded if absent before sensitization and observed at least eight times at the 2-week time point. TCRdb reworked the public reads: Q25 trimming with fastp, MiXCR clone assembly, productive beta chains retained. For every CDR3 protein sequence, its rows merge into one entry that carries the most common genes and DNA. V and J calls and clone size were set by TCRdb, not the authors. The sample yields about 120,000 distinct CDR3 sequences; roughly 13% were counted once. The biggest ten clones account for 2.5% to 3.5% of the sample.

The data were obtained in a study of human T cells and chemical hapten exposure (dated by TCRdb to the early 2020s). Study-wide context: For sensitization, 2% DPC in acetone was applied to a roughly 2 cm by roughly 2 cm area of upper inner arm skin. The mostly female patient cohort included alopecia areata with under or over 50% scalp involvement, alopecia totalis and alopecia universalis. Libraries were pooled for sequencing, and variation in per-sample TCR yields was attributed mainly to small differences in library volumes within the pool. Twenty-nine alopecia patients gave blood for TCR sequencing at one to four time points (pre-sensitization, 2, 6 and 24 weeks). Patch testing was done on the upper back using Finn chambers containing 0.01% DPC, and results were scored after 6 days according to International Contact Dermatitis Research Group standards. Patients additionally received weekly therapeutic DPC doses to the scalp throughout the roughly 25-week study period. Blood was sampled from patients pre-sensitization (week 0) and at 2, 6 and about 24 weeks after DPC sensitization. This study followed changes in the peripheral blood TCR repertoire in vivo during primary and secondary sensitization of alopecia patients to the hapten diphenylcyclopropenone (DPC).

The time point label for this specimen denotes: pre-sensitization, week 0. What the treatment or condition label conveys for this sample: therapeutic diphenylcyclopropenone sensitization with weekly scalp DPC. At every patch-test visit, the blood draw took place before the patch test was put on. Patients were considered eligible if aged 18 to 70, diagnosed with alopecia and deemed suitable for DPC therapy, and patients were excluded if pregnant. Unfractionated whole blood was collected in Tempus Blood RNA tubes, and total RNA was extracted from that blood. What the study reported, not specific to this receptor: DPC sensitization did not change how many TCRs were above 1 in 1000 frequency, and no evidence was found of alterations in global repertoire structure. The number of PT1 expanded TCRs positively correlated with patch test score, significant at thresholds 8, 16 and 32 but not 4. All patients had alopecia, a presumed autoimmune disease, so their immune response might differ from that of healthy individuals. Compared with pre-sensitization or healthy control sets, expanded TCRs formed significantly more large CDR3 similarity clusters, which is consistent with antigen-driven responses. Repeated subsampling changed both the strength of the expansion versus patch-test correlation and the threshold at which the correlation became significant.

Sequencing was performed on whole blood, taken in connection with sensitization to the hapten diphenylcyclopropenone (DPC). The clonotype comes from a woman under 30 with alopecia areata. Some clones in this sample may be carry-over from other donors' samples.

This receptor has the CDR3 CAISEEGQSEAFF. Here is the DNA: TGTGCCATCAGTGAAGAGGGACAGTCTGAAGCTTTCTTT. The chain is assembled from TRBV10-3 and TRBJ1-1; 7 of the junction bases match TRBD1. The CDR3 goes from the cysteine to the phenylalanine over 13 residues. Just CDR3 DNA is preserved here, 39 bases in frame from base 1. Ends trimmed: V by 3 bases, J by 6 bases; bases unmatched to a gene: 4. CDR1 and CDR2, per the germline V gene, are ENHRY and SYGVKD.